This TCR beta chain is from a study of T cell responses to AZD1222 COVID-19 vaccine. Study context: Analysis merged second doses at about 4 or about 12 weeks. Whole-study results and caveats: Most donors were white British, females outnumbered males, and clonal diversity was possibly underestimated. Increased Spike-specific TCR breadth and depth were observed after two AZD1222 doses.

This clone was detected a few times. Its antigen is not known. The germline V gene has CDR1 SNHLY and CDR2 FYNNEI. V lost 7 bases, J lost 7 bases, and 11 bases lay in between. The CDR3 spans 13 residues. Clones were read by immunoSEQ multiplex PCR, and TCRdb kept only the in-frame ones, dropping some. Among roughly 150,000 clones listed, just under 95% were seen once. This receptor was obtained from an adult in good health. The material was peripheral blood, obtained on day 0 of AZD1222 vaccination. The rearrangement links TRBV2 to TRBJ1-6; TRBD1 is a possible D gene (5 bases). This CDR3 reads CASNGAGNSPLHF. The DNA of the CDR3 is TGTGCCAGCAACGGGGCGGGGAATTCACCCCTCCACTTT.